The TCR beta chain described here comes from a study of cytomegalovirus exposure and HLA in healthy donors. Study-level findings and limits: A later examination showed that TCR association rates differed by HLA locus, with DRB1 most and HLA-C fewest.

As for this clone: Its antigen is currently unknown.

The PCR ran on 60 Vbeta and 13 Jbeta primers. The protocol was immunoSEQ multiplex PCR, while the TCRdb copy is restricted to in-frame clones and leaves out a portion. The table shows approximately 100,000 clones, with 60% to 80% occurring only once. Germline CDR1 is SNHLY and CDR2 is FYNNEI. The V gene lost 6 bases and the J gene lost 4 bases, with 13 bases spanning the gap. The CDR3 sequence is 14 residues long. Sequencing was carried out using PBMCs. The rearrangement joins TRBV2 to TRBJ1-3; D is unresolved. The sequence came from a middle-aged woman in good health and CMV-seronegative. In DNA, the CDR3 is TGTGCCAGCAGGGAGAATTTACTCGGAAACACCATATATTTT. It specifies CASRENLLGNTIYF.